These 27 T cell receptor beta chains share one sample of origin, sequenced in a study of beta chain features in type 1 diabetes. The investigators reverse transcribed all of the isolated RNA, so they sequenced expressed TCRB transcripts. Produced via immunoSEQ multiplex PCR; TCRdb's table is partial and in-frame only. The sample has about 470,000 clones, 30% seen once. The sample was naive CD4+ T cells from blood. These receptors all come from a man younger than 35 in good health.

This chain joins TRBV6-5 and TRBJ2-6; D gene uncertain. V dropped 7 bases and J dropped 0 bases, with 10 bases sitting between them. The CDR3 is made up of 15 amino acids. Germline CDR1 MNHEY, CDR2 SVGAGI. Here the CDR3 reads CASTTTTSGANVLTF. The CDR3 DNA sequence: TGTGCCAGCACCACTACAACCTCTGGGGCCAACGTCCTGACTTTC.

CDR3 residues: CASSATGTNNEQFF. The DNA for the CDR3 is TGTGCCAGTAGTGCGACCGGGACTAACAATGAGCAGTTCTTC. The rearrangement joins TRBV19 to TRBJ2-1; 7 positions agree with TRBD2. Per germline, CDR1 LNHDA and CDR2 SQIVND (reference sequence). The J segment lost 5 bases and the V segment lost 5 bases, leaving 6 bases of the junction unmatched. The CDR3 length is 14 residues.

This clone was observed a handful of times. The CDR3 DNA reads as TGTGCCAGCAGGTTGAATCCGGGACAGGGGGCTTCAGATACGCAGTATTTT. Translating gives CASRLNPGQGASDTQYF. The chain links TRBV5-4 to TRBJ2-3; 12 bases align to TRBD1. The J segment lost 4 bases and the V segment lost 5 bases, leaving 11 bases of the junction unmatched. The CDR3 is 17 amino acids. Germline V gene sequence: CDR1 SGHNT, CDR2 YYREEE (reference sequence).

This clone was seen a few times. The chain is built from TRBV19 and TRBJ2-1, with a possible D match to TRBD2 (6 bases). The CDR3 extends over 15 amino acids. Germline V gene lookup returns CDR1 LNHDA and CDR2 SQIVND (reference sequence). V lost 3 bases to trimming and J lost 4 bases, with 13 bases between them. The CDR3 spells CASSMEGDSYNEQFF. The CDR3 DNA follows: TGTGCCAGTAGTATGGAAGGGGACTCTTACAATGAGCAGTTCTTC.

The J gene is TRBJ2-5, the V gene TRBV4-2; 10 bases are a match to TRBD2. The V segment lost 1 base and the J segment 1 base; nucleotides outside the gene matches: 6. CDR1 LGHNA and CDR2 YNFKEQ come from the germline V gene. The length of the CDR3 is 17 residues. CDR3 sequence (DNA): TGTGCCAGCAGCCAAGTCCCCCTAGCGGGAGCCCAAGAGACCCAGTACTTC. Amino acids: CASSQVPLAGAQETQYF.

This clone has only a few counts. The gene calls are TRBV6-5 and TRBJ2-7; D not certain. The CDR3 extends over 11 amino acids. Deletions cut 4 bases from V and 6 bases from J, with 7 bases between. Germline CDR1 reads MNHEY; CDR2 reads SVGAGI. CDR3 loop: CASSSRREQYF. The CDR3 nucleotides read TGTGCCAGCAGTTCCCGTCGCGAGCAGTACTTC.

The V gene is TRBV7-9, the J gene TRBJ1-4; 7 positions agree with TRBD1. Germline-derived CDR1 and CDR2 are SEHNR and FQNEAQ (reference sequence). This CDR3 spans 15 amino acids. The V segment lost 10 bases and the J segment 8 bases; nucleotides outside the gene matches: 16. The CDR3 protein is CATKEGTVFREKLFF. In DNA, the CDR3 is TGTGCCACCAAAGAAGGGACAGTCTTCAGAGAAAAACTGTTTTTT. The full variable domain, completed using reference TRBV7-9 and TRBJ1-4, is DTGVSQNPRHKITKRGQNVTFRCDPISEHNRLYWYRQTLGQGPEFLTYFQNEAQLEKSRLLSDRFSAERPKGSFSTLEIQRTEQGDSAMYLCATKEGTVFREKLFFGSGTQLSVL.

The CDR3 sequence: CSVVEDLAEQYF. Here the CDR3 DNA reads TGCAGCGTTGTGGAGGACCTCGCCGAGCAGTACTTC. V gene TRBV29-1 combines with J gene TRBJ2-7; a weak D match, TRBD2 (5 bases). V was pared by 4 bases and J by 6 bases, with 13 bases between. The CDR3 loop spans 12 amino acids. From germline, CDR1 is SQVTM and CDR2 ANQGSEA.

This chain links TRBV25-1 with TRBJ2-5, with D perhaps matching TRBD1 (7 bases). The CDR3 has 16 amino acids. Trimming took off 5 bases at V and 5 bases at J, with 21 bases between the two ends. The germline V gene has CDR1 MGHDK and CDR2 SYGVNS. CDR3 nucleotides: TGTGCCAGCAGTCGGAGGGGGCTGAGAATTGCGGAGACCCAGTACTTC. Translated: CASSRRGLRIAETQYF.

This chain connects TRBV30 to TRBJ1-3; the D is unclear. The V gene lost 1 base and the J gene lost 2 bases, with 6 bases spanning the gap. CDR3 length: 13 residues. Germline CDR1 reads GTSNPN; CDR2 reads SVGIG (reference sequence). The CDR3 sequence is CAWSGHPGNTIYF. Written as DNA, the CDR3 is TGTGCCTGGAGTGGACATCCTGGAAACACCATATATTTT.

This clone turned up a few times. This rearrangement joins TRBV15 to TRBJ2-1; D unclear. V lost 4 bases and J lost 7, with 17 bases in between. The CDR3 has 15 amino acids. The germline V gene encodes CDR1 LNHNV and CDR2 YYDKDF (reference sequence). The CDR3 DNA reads TGTGCCACCAGCAACCAGAGGCGGTTAGGGAATGAGCAGTTCTTC. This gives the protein CATSNQRRLGNEQFF.

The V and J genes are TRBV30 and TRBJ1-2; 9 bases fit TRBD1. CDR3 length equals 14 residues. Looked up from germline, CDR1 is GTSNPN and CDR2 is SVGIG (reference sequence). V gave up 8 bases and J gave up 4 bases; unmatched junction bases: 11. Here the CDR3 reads CAQTGQGVLYGYTF. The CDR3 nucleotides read TGTGCCCAGACGGGACAGGGAGTTCTCTATGGCTACACCTTC.

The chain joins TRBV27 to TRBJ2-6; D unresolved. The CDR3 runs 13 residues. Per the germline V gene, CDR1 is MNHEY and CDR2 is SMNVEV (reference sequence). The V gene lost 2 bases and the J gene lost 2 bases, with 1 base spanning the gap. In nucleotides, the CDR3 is TGTGCCAGCAGTTTAGCTGGGGCCAACGTCCTGACTTTC. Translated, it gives CASSLAGANVLTF.

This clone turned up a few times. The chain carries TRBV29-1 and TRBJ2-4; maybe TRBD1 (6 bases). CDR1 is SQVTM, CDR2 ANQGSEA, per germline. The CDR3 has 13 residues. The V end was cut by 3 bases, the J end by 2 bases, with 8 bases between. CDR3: CSVEGATKNIQYF. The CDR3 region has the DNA TGCAGCGTTGAGGGGGCCACCAAAAACATTCAGTACTTC.

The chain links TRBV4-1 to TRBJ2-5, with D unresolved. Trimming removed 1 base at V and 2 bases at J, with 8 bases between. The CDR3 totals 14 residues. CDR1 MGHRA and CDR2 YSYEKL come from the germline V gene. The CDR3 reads CASSQVGQQETQYF. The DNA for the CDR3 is TGCGCCAGCAGCCAAGTGGGCCAGCAAGAGACCCAGTACTTC.

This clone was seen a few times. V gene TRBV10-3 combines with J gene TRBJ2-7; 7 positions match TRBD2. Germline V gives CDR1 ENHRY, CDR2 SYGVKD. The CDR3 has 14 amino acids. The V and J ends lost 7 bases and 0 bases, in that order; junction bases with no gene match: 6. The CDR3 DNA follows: TGTGCCATCACCCGGGAGGCTAACTCCTACGAGCAGTACTTC. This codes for CAITREANSYEQYF.

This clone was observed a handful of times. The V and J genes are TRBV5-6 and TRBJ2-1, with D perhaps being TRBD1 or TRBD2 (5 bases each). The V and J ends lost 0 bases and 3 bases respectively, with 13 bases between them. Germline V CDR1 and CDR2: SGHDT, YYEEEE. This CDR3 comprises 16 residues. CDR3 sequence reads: CASSLAPGRYYNEQFF. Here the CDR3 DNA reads TGTGCCAGCAGCTTGGCTCCGGGACGCTACTACAATGAGCAGTTCTTC.

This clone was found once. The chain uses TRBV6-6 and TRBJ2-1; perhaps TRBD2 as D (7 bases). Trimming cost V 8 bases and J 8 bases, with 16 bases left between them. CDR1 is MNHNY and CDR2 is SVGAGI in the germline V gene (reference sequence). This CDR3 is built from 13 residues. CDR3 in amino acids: CASLGGRGDEQFF. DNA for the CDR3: TGTGCCAGCCTTGGAGGGAGGGGGGATGAGCAGTTCTTC.

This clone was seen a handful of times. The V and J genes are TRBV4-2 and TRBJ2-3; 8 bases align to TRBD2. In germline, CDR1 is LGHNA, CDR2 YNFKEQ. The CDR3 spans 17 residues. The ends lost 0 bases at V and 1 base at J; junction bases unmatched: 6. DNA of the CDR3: TGTGCCAGCAGCCAAGAGGCAGCGGGAGAGGGCACAGATACGCAGTATTTT. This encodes CASSQEAAGEGTDTQYF.

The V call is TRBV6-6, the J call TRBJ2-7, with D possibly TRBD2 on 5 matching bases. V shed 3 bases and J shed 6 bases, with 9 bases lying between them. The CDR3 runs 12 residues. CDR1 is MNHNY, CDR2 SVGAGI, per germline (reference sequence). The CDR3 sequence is CASSYRGSEQYF. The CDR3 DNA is TGTGCCAGCAGTTATAGAGGGAGCGAGCAGTACTTC.

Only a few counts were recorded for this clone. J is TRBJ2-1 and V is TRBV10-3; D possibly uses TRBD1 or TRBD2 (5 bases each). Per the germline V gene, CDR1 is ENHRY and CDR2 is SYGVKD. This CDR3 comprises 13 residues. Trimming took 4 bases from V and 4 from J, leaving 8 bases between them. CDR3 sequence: CAISGGEYNEQFF. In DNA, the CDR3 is TGTGCCATCAGTGGAGGGGAGTACAATGAGCAGTTCTTC.

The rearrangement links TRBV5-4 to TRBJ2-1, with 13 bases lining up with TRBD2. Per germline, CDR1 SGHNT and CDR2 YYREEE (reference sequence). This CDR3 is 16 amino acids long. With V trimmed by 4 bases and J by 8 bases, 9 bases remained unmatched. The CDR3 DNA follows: TGTGCCAGCAGCCCGGCCGGGACTAGCGGGATTCATGAGCAGTTCTTC. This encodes CASSPAGTSGIHEQFF. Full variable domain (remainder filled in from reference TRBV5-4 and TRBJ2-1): ETGVTQSPTHLIKTRGQQVTLRCSSQSGHNTVSWYQQALGQGPQFIFQYYREEENGRGNFPPRFSGLQFPNYSSELNVNALELDDSALYLCASSPAGTSGIHEQFFGPGTRLTVL.

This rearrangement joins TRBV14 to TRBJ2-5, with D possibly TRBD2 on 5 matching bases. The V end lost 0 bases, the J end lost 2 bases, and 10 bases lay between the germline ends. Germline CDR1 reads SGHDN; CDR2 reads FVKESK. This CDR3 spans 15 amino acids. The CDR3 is CASSQDVARQETQYF. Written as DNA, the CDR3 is TGTGCCAGCAGCCAAGACGTAGCGAGGCAAGAGACCCAGTACTTC.

CDR3 DNA: TGCGCCAGCAGCCACAGACTAGCGGATTCCTACGAGCAGTACTTC. Protein: CASSHRLADSYEQYF. V and J are TRBV4-3 and TRBJ2-7; 9 nucleotides align to TRBD2. Germline loops: CDR1 LGHNA, CDR2 YSLEER. The length of the CDR3 is 15 residues. The V gene end was trimmed by 3 bases and the J gene end by 1 base; junction bases not matched to a gene: 4.

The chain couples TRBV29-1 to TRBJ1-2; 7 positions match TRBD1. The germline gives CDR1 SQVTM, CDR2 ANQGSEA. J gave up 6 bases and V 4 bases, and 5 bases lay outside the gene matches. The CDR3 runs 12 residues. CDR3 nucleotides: TGCAGCGTTGTAGGGCAGGGGGATGGCTACACCTTC. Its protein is CSVVGQGDGYTF.

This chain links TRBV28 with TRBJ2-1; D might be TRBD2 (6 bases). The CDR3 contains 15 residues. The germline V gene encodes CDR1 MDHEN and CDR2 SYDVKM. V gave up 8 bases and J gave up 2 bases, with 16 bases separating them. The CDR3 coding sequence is TGTGCCAGCGGACCGGGCGGGATCACCTACAATGAGCAGTTCTTC. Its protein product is CASGPGGITYNEQFF.

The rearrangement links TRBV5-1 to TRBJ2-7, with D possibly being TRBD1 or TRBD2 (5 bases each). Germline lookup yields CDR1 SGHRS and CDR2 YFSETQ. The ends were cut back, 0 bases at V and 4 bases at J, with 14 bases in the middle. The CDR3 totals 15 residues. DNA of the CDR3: TGCGCCAGCAGCTTGGAAACAGGAGGATCTTACGAGCAGTACTTC. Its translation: CASSLETGGSYEQYF.